This T cell receptor beta chain originates from a study of cytomegalovirus exposure and HLA in healthy donors. Overall study context: The platform used for the 120 validation repertoires matched that of the roughly 720 first-cohort repertoires, a later analysis reported.

The donors formed part of the roughly 120-subject validation cohort, distinct from the roughly 700-subject first cohort. Generated by immunoSEQ multiplex PCR, the TCRdb table keeps only in-frame clones and is missing some. The table shows 90,000 to 100,000 clones, with around 90% occurring only once. Overall study results and limits: Cytomegalovirus-associated status was assigned to about 170 TCR beta chains. Some public TCRs appeared in many individuals, while most sequences were rare.

As regards this clone: Its target is unknown.

Germline assignment: CDR1 SGHRS and CDR2 YFSETQ. This CDR3 has 16 residues. The J segment lost 3 bases and the V segment lost 6 bases, leaving 8 bases of the junction unmatched. Sequencing input: PBMCs. This TCR was sampled from a woman aged 25 to 39 in good health and CMV-seronegative. V gene TRBV5-1 combines with J gene TRBJ2-2; TRBD2 matches 10 bases. For the CDR3, the DNA is TGCGCCAGCAAGGAAACCGGGACTAGCGACACCGGGGAGCTGTTTTTT. Translated: CASKETGTSDTGELFF.